This T cell receptor beta chain was obtained from a study of cytomegalovirus exposure and HLA in healthy donors. Study as a whole: The same platform was used for the roughly 130 validation repertoires and the approximately 670 first-cohort repertoires, a later analysis reported. General study findings and limits: Cytomegalovirus association was listed for approximately 160 TCR beta chains. The CMV antigen specificity of a few CMV-associated chains was confirmed through in vitro analysis.

Germline V CDR1 and CDR2: SGHTA, FQGTGA. J gave up 1 base and V 5 bases, and 11 bases lay outside the gene matches. The CDR3 has 17 amino acids. Concerning this clone: The antigen is not known.

The protocol was immunoSEQ multiplex PCR, while the TCRdb copy is restricted to in-frame clones and leaves out a portion. The sample lists about 71,000 clones, approximately 94% occurring once. The sequencing sample was made of PBMCs. The source is a woman younger than 35 in good health and CMV-seronegative. V is TRBV7-3 and J is TRBJ2-1; 7 bases line up with TRBD2. The CDR3 here is CASSPSSGALSYNEQFF. The DNA for the CDR3 is TGTGCCAGCAGCCCTTCCAGCGGGGCCTTATCCTACAATGAGCAGTTCTTC.